This TCR beta chain was sequenced in a study of T-cell reconstitution after alpha-beta-depleted transplantation in children. Study-wide results and caveats: After transplant, high TCRbeta diversity at day 60 in some patients arose from surviving recipient T cells and thymic progenitors. About two months after transplant, alpha-beta T cells reportedly came from several hundred expanded graft clones. From newly produced T cells came most of the T-cell counts and diversity one year after transplant.

This clonotype has more than one count but fewer than ten. Its antigen is unidentified. The germline V gene encodes CDR1 SGHNT and CDR2 YENEEA. The V segment lost 7 bases and the J segment 3 bases; nucleotides outside the gene matches: 11. This CDR3 comprises 16 residues. Preparation of the TCRbeta library involved a method that used unique molecular identifiers. Using its own MiXCR run on the PCR reads, TCRdb lists one record per CDR3 protein. The sample has 600,000 or so distinct CDR3 sequences, more than 20% seen once. Sample: PBMCs, mostly from graft donor cells, taken 360 days after TCRalphabeta/CD19-depleted stem cell transplant. The receptor comes from a boy less than two years old who had a stem cell transplant for acute myeloid leukemia, so the T cells may come from the graft donor. J is TRBJ1-1 and V is TRBV11-3, with TRBD1 identical over 10 bases. For the CDR3, the DNA is TGTGCCAGCATCGATAGGGACAGGGGAGTGCACACTGAAGCTTTCTTT. Its protein is CASIDRDRGVHTEAFF.